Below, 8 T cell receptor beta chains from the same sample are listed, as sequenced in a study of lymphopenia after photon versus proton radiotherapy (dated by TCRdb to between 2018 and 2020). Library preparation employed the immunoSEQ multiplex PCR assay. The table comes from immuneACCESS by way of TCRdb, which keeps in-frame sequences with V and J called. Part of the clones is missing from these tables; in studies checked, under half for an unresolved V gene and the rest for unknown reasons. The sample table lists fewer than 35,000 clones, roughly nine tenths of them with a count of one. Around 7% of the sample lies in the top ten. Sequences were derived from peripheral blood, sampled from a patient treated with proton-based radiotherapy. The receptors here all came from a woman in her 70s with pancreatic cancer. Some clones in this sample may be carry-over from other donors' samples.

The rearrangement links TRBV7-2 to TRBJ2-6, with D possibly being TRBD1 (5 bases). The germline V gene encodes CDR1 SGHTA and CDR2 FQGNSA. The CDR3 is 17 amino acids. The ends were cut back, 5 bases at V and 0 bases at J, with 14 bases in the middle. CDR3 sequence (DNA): TGTGCCAGCAGCCCTGGGGCAGCCCACTCTGGGGCCAACGTCCTGACTTTC. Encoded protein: CASSPGAAHSGANVLTF.

The CDR3 spells CASSSPTGEAFF. Here the CDR3 DNA reads TGTGCCAGCAGTTCCCCGACAGGGGAAGCTTTCTTT. This rearrangement joins TRBV28 to TRBJ1-1, with 7 positions matching TRBD1. The CDR3 is 12 amino acids. V shed 4 bases and J 8 bases; nucleotides not matched to a gene: 4. Germline V lookup: CDR1 MDHEN, CDR2 SYDVKM.

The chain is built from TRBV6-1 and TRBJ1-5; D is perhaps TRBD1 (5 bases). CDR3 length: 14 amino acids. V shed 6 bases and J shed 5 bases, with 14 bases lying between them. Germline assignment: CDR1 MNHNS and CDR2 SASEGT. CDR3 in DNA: TGTGCCAGCAGGCCCCACGGGGGAGATCAGCCCCAGCATTTT. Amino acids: CASRPHGGDQPQHF.

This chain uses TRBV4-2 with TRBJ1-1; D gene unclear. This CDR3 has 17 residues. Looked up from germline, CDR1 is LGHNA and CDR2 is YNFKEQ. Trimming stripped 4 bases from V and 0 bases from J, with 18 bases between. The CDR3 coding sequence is TGTGCCAGCAGCCCATCCTCCTGGTCCGTGGTGAACACTGAAGCTTTCTTT. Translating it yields CASSPSSWSVVNTEAFF.

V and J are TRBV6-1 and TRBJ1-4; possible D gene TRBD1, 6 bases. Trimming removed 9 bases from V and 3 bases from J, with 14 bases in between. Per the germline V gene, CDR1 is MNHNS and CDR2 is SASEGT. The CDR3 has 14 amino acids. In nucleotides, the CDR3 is TGTGCCAGTACCTCAGGGGCATCTAATGAAAAACTGTTTTTT. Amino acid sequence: CASTSGASNEKLFF.

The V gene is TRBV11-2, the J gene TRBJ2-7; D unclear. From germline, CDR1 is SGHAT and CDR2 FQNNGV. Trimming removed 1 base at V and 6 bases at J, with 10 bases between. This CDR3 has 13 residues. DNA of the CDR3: TGTGCCAGCAGCTTAGGTGGTAGCTTCGAGCAGTACTTC. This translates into CASSLGGSFEQYF. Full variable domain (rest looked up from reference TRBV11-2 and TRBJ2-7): EAGVAQSPRYKIIEKRQSVAFWCNPISGHATLYWYQQILGQGPKLLIQFQNNGVVDDSQLPKDRFSAERLKGVDSTLKIQPAKLEDSAVYLCASSLGGSFEQYFGPGTRLTVT.

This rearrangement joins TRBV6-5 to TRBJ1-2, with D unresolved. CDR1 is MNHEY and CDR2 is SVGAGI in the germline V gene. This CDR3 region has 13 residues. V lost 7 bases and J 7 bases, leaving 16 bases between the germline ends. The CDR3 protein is CASTLGRTLGYTF. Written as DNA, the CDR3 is TGTGCCAGCACCCTAGGACGGACCCTTGGCTACACCTTC.

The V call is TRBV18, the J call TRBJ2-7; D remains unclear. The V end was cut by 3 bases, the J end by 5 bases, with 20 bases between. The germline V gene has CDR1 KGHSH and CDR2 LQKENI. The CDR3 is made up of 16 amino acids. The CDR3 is CASSPWASGIEHEQYF. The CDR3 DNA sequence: TGTGCCAGCTCACCCTGGGCGTCAGGCATAGAACACGAGCAGTACTTC.